The 6 T cell receptor beta chains reported below all come from one sample, sequenced in a study of T cells in localized non-small cell lung cancer. Repertoires were generated with immunoSEQ multiplex PCR, while TCRdb's copy carries only in-frame clones and drops some. The sample records around 100,000 clones, around 90% being singletons. Sequencing was performed on peripheral blood, taken before any cancer treatment. The source of these receptors is a man aged 35 to 69 with stage I squamous cell lung carcinoma.

This sequence joins TRBV27 and TRBJ2-3, with 11 bases aligning to TRBD2. Germline assignment: CDR1 MNHEY and CDR2 SMNVEV (reference sequence). The CDR3 has 16 residues. Trimming took 2 bases from V and 2 from J; bases not matched to a gene: 3. The CDR3 DNA reads TGTGCCAGCAGTTTACTAGCGGGGGGCCTCACAGATACGCAGTATTTT. Its translation: CASSLLAGGLTDTQYF.

The V gene is TRBV11-3, the J gene TRBJ2-5; TRBD2 agrees at 7 bases. The junction had 6 bases not matched to a gene; V was cut back by 1 base and J by 4 bases. This CDR3 contains 15 residues. CDR1 and CDR2 (germline): SGHNT, YENEEA. This CDR3 is CASSLGGGTGETQYF. Here the CDR3 DNA reads TGTGCCAGCAGCTTAGGGGGGGGAACGGGAGAGACCCAGTACTTC. Drawing the rest from reference TRBV11-3 and TRBJ2-5, the complete variable domain is EAGVVQSPRYKIIEKKQPVAFWCNPISGHNTLYWYLQNLGQGPELLIRYENEEAVDDSQLPKDRFSAERLKGVDSTLKIQPAELGDSAVYLCASSLGGGTGETQYFGPGTRLLVL.

The chain employs TRBV7-9 and TRBJ1-2; D call uncertain. There are 12 residues in the CDR3. V lost 2 bases and J lost 10, with 11 bases in between. Germline CDR1 SEHNR, CDR2 FQNEAQ (reference sequence). In nucleotides, the CDR3 is TGTGCCAGCAGCTTATATGAGACTTTCTACACCTTC. Translation gives CASSLYETFYTF.

The chain links TRBV18 to TRBJ2-7; TRBD1 is a possible D gene (6 bases). The CDR3 runs 13 residues. Germline V lookup: CDR1 KGHSH, CDR2 LQKENI. Between the trimmed V and J ends, which lost 6 bases and 1 base, there was a span of 10 bases. CDR3 sequence: CASSLGQSYEQYF. CDR3 sequence (DNA): TGTGCCAGCTCCCTAGGACAGTCCTACGAGCAGTACTTC. The full variable domain, with the rest looked up from reference TRBV18 and TRBJ2-7, is NAGVMQNPRHLVRRRGQEARLRCSPMKGHSHVYWYRQLPEEGLKFMVYLQKENIIDESGMPKERFSAEFPKEGPSILRIQQVVRGDSAAYFCASSLGQSYEQYFGPGTRLTVT.

V gene TRBV2 combines with J gene TRBJ2-5; D is unresolved. V lost 0 bases and J 1 base, leaving 12 bases between the germline ends. The CDR3 extends over 16 amino acids. Germline CDR1 reads SNHLY; CDR2 reads FYNNEI. This chain's CDR3 is CASSEALRPGQETQYF. The CDR3 DNA follows: TGTGCCAGCAGTGAAGCGCTTCGACCGGGCCAAGAGACCCAGTACTTC.

The rearrangement links TRBV7-8 to TRBJ1-2, with a weak D call TRBD1 (6 bases). The CDR3 is 12 amino acids. Germline lookup yields CDR1 SGHVS and CDR2 FQNEAQ. Trimming pared 5 bases from V and 8 bases from J, leaving 12 bases between. As DNA, the CDR3 is TGTGCCAGCAGCAAAACAGGGAACGGCTACACCTTC. It specifies CASSKTGNGYTF.